One and the same sample provided the 20 T cell receptor beta chains below, sequenced in a study of blood T cell repertoires in COVID-19. Produced via immunoSEQ multiplex PCR; TCRdb's table is partial and in-frame only. The sample includes approximately 130,000 clones, 70% to 90% of them seen just once. The sample was peripheral blood. The receptors here all came from a human donor in a cohort sampled during active COVID-19.

This clone was detected only once. The gene calls are TRBV15 and TRBJ2-7; no clear D gene. V shed 2 bases and J shed 5 bases, with 10 bases lying between them. Germline values: CDR1 LNHNV, CDR2 YYDKDF (reference sequence). The CDR3 is made up of 13 amino acids. CDR3 bases: TGTGCCACCAGCAGAACGACCCGGGACGAGCAGTACTTC. Its protein product is CATSRTTRDEQYF.

The chain carries TRBV1 and TRBJ2-3; the D call of TRBD2 is as the table states it, not checked on the DNA. TRBV1 is a listed pseudogene. This CDR3 comprises 16 residues. The CDR3 reads CTSSPPSGRFTDTQYF. The CDR3 nucleotides are TGCACCAGCAGCCCCCCTTCCGGGAGGTTCACAGATACGCAGTATTTT.

The rearrangement links TRBV7-9 to TRBJ2-2; tentative D call: TRBD2 (6 bases). Germline V gives CDR1 SEHNR, CDR2 FQNEAQ (reference sequence). V was clipped by 1 base and J by 0 bases, with 9 bases between them. The CDR3 has 16 amino acids. CDR3 nucleotides: TGTGCCAGCAGCTTAGTGGGCGGGACGAACACCGGGGAGCTGTTTTTT. Translation: CASSLVGGTNTGELFF.

The chain combines TRBV7-9 with TRBJ1-2, with TRBD1 matching over 7 bases. The CDR3 covers 14 residues. The germline gives CDR1 SEHNR, CDR2 FQNEAQ (reference sequence). The ends lost 1 base at V and 8 bases at J; junction bases unmatched: 7. CDR3 sequence reads: CASSLGTGAGGYTF. The CDR3 DNA sequence: TGTGCCAGCAGCTTAGGGACAGGCGCCGGGGGCTACACCTTC.

The chain links TRBV7-8 to TRBJ2-3; D is perhaps TRBD1 (5 bases). V lost 6 bases to trimming and J lost 2 bases, with 15 bases between them. This CDR3 is 15 amino acids long. Germline V gene sequence: CDR1 SGHVS, CDR2 FQNEAQ. The CDR3 DNA is TGTGCCAGCAGTCTAGACAGATTAGCCACAGATACGCAGTATTTT. Its protein is CASSLDRLATDTQYF.

This rearrangement joins TRBV18 to TRBJ2-1; D gene unclear. This CDR3 comprises 14 residues. Trimming left V 4 bases short and J 0 bases short, with 7 bases between. Germline V gene sequence: CDR1 KGHSH, CDR2 LQKENI. The CDR3 DNA reads as TGTGCCAGCTCACTAGCCAGCTCCTACAATGAGCAGTTCTTC. Amino acids: CASSLASSYNEQFF.

The chain joins TRBV6-6 to TRBJ2-5; possibly TRBD2 for D (6 bases). The germline CDR1 and CDR2 sequences are MNHNY and SVGAGI (reference sequence). CDR3 size: 15 residues. The germline V and J ends were trimmed by 5 bases and 5 bases, with 18 bases remaining between them. The CDR3 here is CASSNRLGLMETQYF. CDR3 bases: TGTGCCAGCAGTAACCGCCTGGGACTTATGGAGACCCAGTACTTC.

This clone has just a few counts. The genes are TRBV5-1 and TRBJ1-2, with 8 bases fitting TRBD1. There are 15 residues in the CDR3. The ends lost 3 bases at V and 4 bases at J; junction bases unmatched: 8. Germline CDR1 and CDR2: SGHRS and YFSETQ. CDR3 nucleotides: TGCGCCAGCAGCTATGGACAGGGATGGGGCTATGGCTACACCTTC. Protein sequence: CASSYGQGWGYGYTF.

With regard to this clone: The CDR3 ends on some other residue instead of the conserved phenylalanine or tryptophan, so this is likely a read error. This sequence joins TRBV6-5 and TRBJ1-1; D is perhaps TRBD1 (6 bases). Germline CDR1 and CDR2: MNHEY and SVGAGI. CDR3 size: 12 residues. Trimming stripped 7 bases from V and 7 bases from J, with 13 bases between. CDR3 region: CASTNRVHEAFL. The CDR3 DNA is TGTGCCAGCACAAACAGGGTTCATGAAGCTTTCCTT.

Here the CDR3 reads CASSERAGGSSEAFF. The CDR3 DNA sequence: TGTGCCAGCAGTGAACGGGCAGGGGGCTCGTCTGAAGCTTTCTTT. The V call is TRBV2, the J call TRBJ1-1; 8 positions match TRBD1. Germline V gene lookup returns CDR1 SNHLY and CDR2 FYNNEI. Trimming at V came to 2 bases and at J to 6 bases, leaving 8 bases not matched to a gene. The CDR3 runs to 15 residues.

The chain recombines TRBV4-1 with TRBJ2-3, with D maybe TRBD2 (7 bases). V gave up 0 bases and J gave up 5 bases, with 18 bases separating them. Germline CDR1 is MGHRA and CDR2 is YSYEKL. The length of the CDR3 is 17 residues. DNA of the CDR3: TGCGCCAGCAGCCAAGAGGGGGTCGGGGGGCGTAGAGATACGCAGTATTTT. It encodes CASSQEGVGGRRDTQYF.

This chain uses TRBV5-1 with TRBJ1-5; unclear D gene. CDR1 and CDR2 (germline): SGHRS, YFSETQ. The CDR3 is made up of 13 amino acids. Trimming took off 0 bases at V and 6 bases at J, with 7 bases between the two ends. As DNA, the CDR3 is TGCGCCAGCAGCTTGGATGGAGGTCAGCCCCAGCATTTT. Amino acids: CASSLDGGQPQHF.

In its sample, this clone was seen a few times. This chain connects TRBV6-2 or TRBV6-3 to TRBJ1-5, with D tentatively TRBD1 (6 bases). Per the germline V gene, CDR1 is MNHEY and CDR2 is SVGEGT. With 5 bases removed from V and 2 bases from J, the gap between germline ends came to 10 bases. The CDR3 consists of 14 residues. The CDR3 region has the DNA TGTGCCAGCAGTACAGGGTGGGGCAATCAGCCCCAGCATTTT. Amino acid sequence: CASSTGWGNQPQHF.

This clone was counted once. The chain carries TRBV5-1 and TRBJ2-4; D remains unclear. Trimming pared 0 bases from V and 5 bases from J, leaving 18 bases between. The CDR3 totals 17 residues. Germline V gene lookup returns CDR1 SGHRS and CDR2 YFSETQ. In DNA, the CDR3 is TGCGCCAGCAGCTTGGAAGAAGTACAGTTGTCTGAAAACATTCAGTACTTC. Protein: CASSLEEVQLSENIQYF.

This clone is a singleton in its sample. The rearrangement joins TRBV28 to TRBJ2-6, with TRBD1 as a possible D gene (6 bases). V was trimmed by 6 bases and J by 7 bases, leaving 16 bases between them. This CDR3 contains 15 residues. Germline CDR1 and CDR2: MDHEN and SYDVKM. This CDR3 reads CASSVTGLEANVLTF. The CDR3 coding sequence is TGTGCCAGCAGCGTGACAGGCCTAGAAGCCAACGTCCTGACTTTC.

Ten or more counts support this clone. The chain uses TRBV3-1 (or the pseudogene TRBV3-2) and TRBJ2-7; TRBD1 aligns across 7 bases. V was clipped by 1 base and J by 9 bases; unmatched bases: 15. The CDR3 covers 16 residues. The germline gives CDR1 LGHDT, CDR2 YNNKEL (reference sequence). CDR3 region: CASSQVEGAYAGGQYF. The DNA of the CDR3 is TGTGCCAGCAGCCAAGTCGAGGGGGCGTATGCAGGAGGGCAGTACTTC.

The rearrangement joins TRBV15 to TRBJ2-7; 9 bases are a match to TRBD1. V was pared by 5 bases and J by 2 bases, with 7 bases of the junction left unmatched. This CDR3 comprises 15 residues. CDR1 is LNHNV, CDR2 YYDKDF, per germline (reference sequence). In nucleotides, the CDR3 is TGTGCCACCAGCTTCTACAGGGGGCCTACCTACGAGCAGTACTTC. Its protein product is CATSFYRGPTYEQYF.

The genes are TRBV30 and TRBJ2-7; 8 bases map to TRBD2. V was pared by 3 bases and J by 9 bases, with 10 bases of the junction left unmatched. This CDR3 region has 13 residues. The germline gives CDR1 GTSNPN, CDR2 SVGIG (reference sequence). The CDR3 bases are TGTGCCTGGAGCCCGAAGGGCCTAGCGGGGCAGTACTTC. Its protein is CAWSPKGLAGQYF.

The chain is built from TRBV10-3 and TRBJ2-5, with D possibly TRBD2 on 6 matching bases. V was trimmed by 6 bases and J by 2 bases, leaving 13 bases between them. This CDR3 region has 14 residues. The germline CDR1 and CDR2 sequences are ENHRY and SYGVKD. The CDR3 sequence: CAISDVAGQETQYF. CDR3 DNA: TGTGCCATCAGCGACGTGGCGGGGCAAGAGACCCAGTACTTC.

The chain links TRBV5-1 to TRBJ2-2; a weak D match, TRBD2 (6 bases). V was clipped by 5 bases and J by 4 bases, with 12 bases between them. Germline CDR1 reads SGHRS; CDR2 reads YFSETQ. The CDR3 extends over 14 amino acids. Here the CDR3 DNA reads TGCGCCAGCAGGCGGGACTTTGGCACCGGGGAGCTGTTTTTT. It encodes CASRRDFGTGELFF.